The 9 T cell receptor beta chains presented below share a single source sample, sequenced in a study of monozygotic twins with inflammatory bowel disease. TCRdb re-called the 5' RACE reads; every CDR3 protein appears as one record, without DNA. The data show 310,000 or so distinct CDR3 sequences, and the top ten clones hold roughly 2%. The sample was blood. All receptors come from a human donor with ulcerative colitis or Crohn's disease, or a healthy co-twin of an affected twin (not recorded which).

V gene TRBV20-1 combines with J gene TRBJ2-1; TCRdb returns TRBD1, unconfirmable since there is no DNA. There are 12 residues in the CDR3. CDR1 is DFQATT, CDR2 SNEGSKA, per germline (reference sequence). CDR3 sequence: CSVARRGDEQFF.

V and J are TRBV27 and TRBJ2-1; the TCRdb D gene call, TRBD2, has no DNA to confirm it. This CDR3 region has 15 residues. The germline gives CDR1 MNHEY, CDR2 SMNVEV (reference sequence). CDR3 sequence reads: CASSLRGLVGNEQFF.

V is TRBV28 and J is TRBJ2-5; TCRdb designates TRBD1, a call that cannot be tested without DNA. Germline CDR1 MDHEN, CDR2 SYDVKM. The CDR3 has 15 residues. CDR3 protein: CASSAQQGGRETQYF.

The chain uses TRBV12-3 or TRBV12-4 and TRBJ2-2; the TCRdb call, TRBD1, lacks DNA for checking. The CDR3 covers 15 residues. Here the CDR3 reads CASKNRGLGTGELFF.

The CDR3 here is CASSVGTDYSNQPQHF. The rearrangement uses TRBV2 and TRBJ1-5; lacking DNA, the TRBD1 call made by TCRdb goes unchecked. Germline assignment: CDR1 SNHLY and CDR2 FYNNEI. The CDR3 totals 16 residues.

The CDR3 here is CASSGTSGSVNIQYF. The gene calls are TRBV7-2 and TRBJ2-4; TCRdb outputs TRBD2, but without DNA this stays unchecked. Germline-derived CDR1 and CDR2 are SGHTA and FQGNSA. CDR3 length: 15 residues.

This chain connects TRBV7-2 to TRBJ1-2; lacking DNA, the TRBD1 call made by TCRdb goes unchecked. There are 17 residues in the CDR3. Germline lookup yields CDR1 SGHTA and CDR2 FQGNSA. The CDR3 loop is CASSPSGADSWIYGYTF.

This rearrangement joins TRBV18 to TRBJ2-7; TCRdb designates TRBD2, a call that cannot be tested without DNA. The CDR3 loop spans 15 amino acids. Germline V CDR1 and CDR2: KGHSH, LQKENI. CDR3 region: CASSPTSGGVYEQYF.

Here the CDR3 reads CASWGNKRPYEQYF. The chain joins TRBV28 to TRBJ2-7. The germline V gene encodes CDR1 MDHEN and CDR2 SYDVKM. The length of the CDR3 is 14 residues.